The text below deals with one TCR beta chain. The antigen remains undetermined. Documented treatment: oral pan-JAK inhibitor, 5-10 mg twice daily. Sampling of alopecia areata patients yielded lesional scalp punch biopsies as well as peripheral blood. The CDR3 is made up of 16 amino acids. The germline V gene has CDR1 SGHRS and CDR2 YFSETQ. The ends were cut back, 4 bases at V and 2 bases at J, with 15 bases in the middle. The data were taken from a study of CD8+ T cells in alopecia areata. Study-wide findings and caveats: Lesional tissue from the scalp (especially in alopecia totalis/universalis) showed higher clonality than normal scalp. Scalp sequencing captures resident alphabeta T cells of normal skin too.

Isolated RNA was reverse transcribed into cDNA used as the sequencing template. Measured with immunoSEQ multiplex PCR; TCRdb has only the in-frame clones, and not every one. The sample has 200,000 to 250,000 clones, less than 50% seen once. The sample was CD4+ T cells sorted from blood, taken at approximately week 36, from a patient treated with tofacitinib. This chain joins TRBV5-1 and TRBJ2-2; tentative D call: TRBD2 (5 bases). This clonotype was obtained from a human donor with alopecia areata. CDR3 amino acids: CASSPWVSANTGELFF. CDR3 sequence (DNA): TGCGCCAGCAGCCCGTGGGTTAGCGCTAACACCGGGGAGCTGTTTTTT.